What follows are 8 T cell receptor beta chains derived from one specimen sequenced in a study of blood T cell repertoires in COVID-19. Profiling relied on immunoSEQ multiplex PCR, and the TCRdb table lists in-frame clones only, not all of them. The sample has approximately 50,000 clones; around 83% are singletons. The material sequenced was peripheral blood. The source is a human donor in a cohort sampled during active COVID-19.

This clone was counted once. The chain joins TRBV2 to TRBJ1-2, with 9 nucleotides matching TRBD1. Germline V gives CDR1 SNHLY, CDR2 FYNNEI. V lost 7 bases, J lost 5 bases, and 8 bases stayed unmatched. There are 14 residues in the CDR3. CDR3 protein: CASTKGTGWYGYTF. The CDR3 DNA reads TGTGCCAGCACTAAGGGGACAGGGTGGTATGGCTACACCTTC.

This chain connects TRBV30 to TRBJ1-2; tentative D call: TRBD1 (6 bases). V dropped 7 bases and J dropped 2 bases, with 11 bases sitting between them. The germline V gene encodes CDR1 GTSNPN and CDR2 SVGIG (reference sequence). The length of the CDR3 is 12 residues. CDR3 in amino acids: CAYKDRNYGYTF. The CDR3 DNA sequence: TGTGCCTACAAGGACAGAAACTATGGCTACACCTTC.

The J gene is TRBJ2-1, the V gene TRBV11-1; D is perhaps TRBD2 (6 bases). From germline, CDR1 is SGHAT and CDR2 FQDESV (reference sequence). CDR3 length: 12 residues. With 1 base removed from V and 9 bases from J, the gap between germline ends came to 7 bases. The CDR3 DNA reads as TGTGCCAGCAGCTTAGGAGCGGGTGAGCAGTTCTTC. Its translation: CASSLGAGEQFF. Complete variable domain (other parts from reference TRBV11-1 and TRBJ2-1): EAEVAQSPRYKITEKSQAVAFWCDPISGHATLYWYRQILGQGPELLVQFQDESVVDDSQLPKDRFSAERLKGVDSTLKIQPAELGDSAMYLCASSLGAGEQFFGPGTRLTVL.

In nucleotides, the CDR3 is TGTGCCAGCAGCTTGGGAGGGACGGCCTATCTGACTAATGAAAAACTGTTTTTT. Amino acid sequence: CASSLGGTAYLTNEKLFF. The rearrangement links TRBV7-9 to TRBJ1-4; D might be TRBD1 (5 bases). This CDR3 has 18 residues. V was trimmed by 3 bases and J by 2 bases, leaving 19 bases between them. Germline loops: CDR1 SEHNR, CDR2 FQNEAQ (reference sequence).

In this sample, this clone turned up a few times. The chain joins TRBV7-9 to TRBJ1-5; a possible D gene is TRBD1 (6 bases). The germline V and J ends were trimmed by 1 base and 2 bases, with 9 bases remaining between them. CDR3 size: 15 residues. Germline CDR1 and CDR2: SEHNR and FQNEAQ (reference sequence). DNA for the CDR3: TGTGCCAGCAGCTTAGTTAGGACAGGCAATCAGCCCCAGCATTTT. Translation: CASSLVRTGNQPQHF.

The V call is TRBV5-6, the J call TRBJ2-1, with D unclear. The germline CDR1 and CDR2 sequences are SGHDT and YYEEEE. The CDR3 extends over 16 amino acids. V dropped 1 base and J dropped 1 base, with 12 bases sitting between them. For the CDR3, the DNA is TGTGCCAGCAGCTTGCAGTCCGGGTGGTCCTACAATGAGCAGTTCTTC. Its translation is CASSLQSGWSYNEQFF.

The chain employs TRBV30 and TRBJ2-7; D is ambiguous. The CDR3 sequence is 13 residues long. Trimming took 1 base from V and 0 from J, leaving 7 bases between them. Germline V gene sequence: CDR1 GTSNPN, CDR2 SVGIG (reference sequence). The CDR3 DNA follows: TGTGCCTGGAGTGACCAGGCCTCCTACGAGCAGTACTTC. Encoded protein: CAWSDQASYEQYF.

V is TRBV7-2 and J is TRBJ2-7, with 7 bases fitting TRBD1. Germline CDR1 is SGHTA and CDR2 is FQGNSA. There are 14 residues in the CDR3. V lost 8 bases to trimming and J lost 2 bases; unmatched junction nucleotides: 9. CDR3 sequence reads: CASQRLGTAYEQYF. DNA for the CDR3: TGTGCCAGCCAACGTCTGGGGACAGCCTACGAGCAGTACTTC.